This T cell receptor beta chain comes out of a study of T-cell reconstitution after alpha-beta-depleted transplantation in children (dated by TCRdb to 2016 to 2018). For context, the study as a whole: Using TCR repertoire profiling, the study followed T-cell immune reconstitution in a quantitative way in children after TCRalphabeta/CD19-depleted allogeneic hematopoietic cell transplantation.

From a lookup of the germline V gene, CDR1 and CDR2 are ENHRY and SYGVKD. Cut back by 7 bases and 1 base, the V and J ends lie 7 bases apart. The CDR3, from cysteine to phenylalanine, totals 13 residues. CDR3 DNA is the only sequence kept; it has 39 bases, read in frame from the first base. Study-level results and caveats: In some patients, the high TCRbeta diversity seen at day 60 was put down to recipient T cells and intrathymic progenitors that had survived conditioning. Over subsequent months, a decline in hyperexpanded clone frequencies was noted, and after one year, T-cell counts and TCRbeta diversity were mostly ascribed to newly produced T cells. The apparently early alphabetaT-cell count recovery about two months after transplant was reportedly dependent on only several hundred rapidly expanded clones derived from non-depleted graft cells.

Libraries came from PCR. The instrument was an Illumina HiSeq 2500. TCR libraries were prepared with molecular barcoding, using unique molecular identifiers to normalize TCRbeta repertoire quantification. The raw public data were reprocessed by TCRdb itself: fastp quality trimming at Q25, MiXCR clonotype calling, in-frame beta chains only. Each record represents a unique CDR3 protein, reported with the most common genes and DNA among its rows. The sample table contains 610,000 or so distinct CDR3 sequences; only one count was recorded for over 25% of them. The top ten constitute 36% of the sample. To note about this clonotype: The target of this receptor is not known. No base qualities exist here, and no much larger clone lies one base off it.

This specimen's treatment or condition label, interpreted: allogeneic hematopoietic cell transplantation with graft depleted of TCRalphabeta T cells and CD19 B cells. The transplant recipients were children given TCRalphabeta/CD19-depleted allogeneic hematopoietic cell grafts. The TCR was taken from a boy younger than two with Wiskott-Aldrich syndrome, due to receive a stem cell transplant. The chain uses TRBV10-3 and TRBJ2-2, with no D gene named confidently. The sample consisted of PBMCs, taken before TCRalphabeta/CD19-depleted stem cell transplant. Here is the DNA: TGTGCCATCACAAGGCGGAACACCGGGGAGCTGTTTTTT. Protein translation: CAITRRNTGELFF.